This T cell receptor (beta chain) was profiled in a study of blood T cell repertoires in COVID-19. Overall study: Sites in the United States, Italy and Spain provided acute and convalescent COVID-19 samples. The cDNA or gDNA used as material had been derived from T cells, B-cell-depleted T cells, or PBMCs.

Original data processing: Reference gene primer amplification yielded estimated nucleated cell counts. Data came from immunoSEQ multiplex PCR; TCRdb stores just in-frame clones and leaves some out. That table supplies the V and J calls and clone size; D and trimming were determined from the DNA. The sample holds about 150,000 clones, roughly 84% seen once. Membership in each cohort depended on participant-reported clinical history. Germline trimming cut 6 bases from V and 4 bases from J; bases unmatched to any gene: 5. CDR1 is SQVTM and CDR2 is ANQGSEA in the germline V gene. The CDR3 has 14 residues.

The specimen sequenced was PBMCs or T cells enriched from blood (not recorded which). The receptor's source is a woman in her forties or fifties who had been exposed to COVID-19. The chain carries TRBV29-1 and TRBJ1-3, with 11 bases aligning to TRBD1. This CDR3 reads CSVRTGGTGNTIYF. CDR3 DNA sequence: TGCAGCGTCCGGACAGGGGGCACGGGAAACACCATATATTTT.